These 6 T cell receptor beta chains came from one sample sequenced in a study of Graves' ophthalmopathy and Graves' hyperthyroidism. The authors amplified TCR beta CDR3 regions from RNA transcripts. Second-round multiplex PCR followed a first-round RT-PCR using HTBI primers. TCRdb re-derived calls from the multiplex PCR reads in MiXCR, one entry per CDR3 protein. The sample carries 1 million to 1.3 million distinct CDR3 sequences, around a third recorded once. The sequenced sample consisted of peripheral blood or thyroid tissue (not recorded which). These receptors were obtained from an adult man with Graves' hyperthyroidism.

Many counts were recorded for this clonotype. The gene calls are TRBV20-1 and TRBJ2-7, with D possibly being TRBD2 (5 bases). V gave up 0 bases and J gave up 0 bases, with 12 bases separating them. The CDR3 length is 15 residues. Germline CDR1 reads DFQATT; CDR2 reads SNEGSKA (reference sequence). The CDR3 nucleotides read TGCAGTGCTAGAGATTTGGCGGGCCTCTCCTACGAGCAGTACTTC. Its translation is CSARDLAGLSYEQYF.

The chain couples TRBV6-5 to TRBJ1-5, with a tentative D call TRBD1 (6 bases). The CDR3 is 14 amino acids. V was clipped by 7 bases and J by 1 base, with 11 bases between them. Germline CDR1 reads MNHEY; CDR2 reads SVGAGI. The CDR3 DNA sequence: TGTGCCAGCACGTGGGGGGGCAGCAATCAGCCCCAGCATTTT. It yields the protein CASTWGGSNQPQHF.

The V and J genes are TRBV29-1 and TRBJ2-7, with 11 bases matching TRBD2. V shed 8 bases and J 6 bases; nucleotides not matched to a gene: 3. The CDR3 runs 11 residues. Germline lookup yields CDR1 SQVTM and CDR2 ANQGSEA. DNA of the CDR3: TGCAGCTTAGCGGGGGGGGCCGAGCAGTACTTC. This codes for CSLAGGAEQYF.

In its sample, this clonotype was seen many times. Here the CDR3 reads CAISESAGSHYGYTF. The CDR3 DNA sequence: TGTGCCATCAGTGAGTCTGCAGGGTCCCACTATGGCTACACCTTC. The J gene is TRBJ1-2, the V gene TRBV10-3; possible D gene TRBD1, 5 bases. V was cut by 0 bases and J by 3 bases, with 11 bases left in between. The germline V gene encodes CDR1 ENHRY and CDR2 SYGVKD. The CDR3 is 15 amino acids.

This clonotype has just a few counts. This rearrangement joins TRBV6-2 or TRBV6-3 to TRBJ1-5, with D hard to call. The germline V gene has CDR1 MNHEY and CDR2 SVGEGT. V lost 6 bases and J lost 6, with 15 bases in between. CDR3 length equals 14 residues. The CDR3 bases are TGTGCCAGCAGAAACACCGGAAGCGCTCAGCCCCAGCATTTT. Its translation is CASRNTGSAQPQHF.

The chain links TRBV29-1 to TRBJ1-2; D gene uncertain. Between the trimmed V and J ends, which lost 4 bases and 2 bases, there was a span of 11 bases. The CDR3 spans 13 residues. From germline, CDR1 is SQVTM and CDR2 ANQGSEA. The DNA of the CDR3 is TGCAGCGTTGTCGGGTATCCGAACTATGGCTACACCTTC. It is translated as CSVVGYPNYGYTF.